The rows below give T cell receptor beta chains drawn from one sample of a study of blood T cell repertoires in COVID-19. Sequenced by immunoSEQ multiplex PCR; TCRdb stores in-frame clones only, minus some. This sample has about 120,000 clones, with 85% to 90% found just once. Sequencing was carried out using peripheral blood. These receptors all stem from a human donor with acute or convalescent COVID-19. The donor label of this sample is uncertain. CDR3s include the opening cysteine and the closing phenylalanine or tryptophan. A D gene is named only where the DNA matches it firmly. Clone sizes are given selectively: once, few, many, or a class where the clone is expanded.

CDR3 protein: CASSLNVNVGLRMDTQYF
CDR3 DNA: TGCGCCAGCAGCTTGAATGTTAACGTAGGACTCCGCATGGATACGCAGTATTTT
clone size: .
D gene: .
V gene: TRBV5-1
J gene: TRBJ2-3

CDR3 protein: CATAAGKDVDTQYF
CDR3 DNA: TGTGCCACCGCGGCGGGGAAGGATGTTGATACGCAGTATTTT
clone size: .
D gene: .
V gene: TRBV15
J gene: TRBJ2-3

CDR3 protein: CASSQASGHHTIYF
CDR3 DNA: TGTGCCAGCAGCCAAGCCTCGGGACATCACACCATATATTTT
clone size: .
D gene: .
V gene: TRBV3-1/TRBV3-2
J gene: TRBJ1-3

CDR3 protein: CASGREYEQYF
CDR3 DNA: TGTGCCAGCGGGAGGGAATACGAGCAGTACTTC
clone size: .
D gene: TRBD2
V gene: TRBV3-1/TRBV3-2
J gene: TRBJ2-7

CDR3 protein: CASSQTANYGYTF
CDR3 DNA: TGTGCCAGCAGCCAGACAGCTAACTATGGCTACACCTTC
clone size: .
D gene: .
V gene: TRBV3-1/TRBV3-2
J gene: TRBJ1-2

CDR3 protein: CASTDGQGRSFF
CDR3 DNA: TGTGCCAGCACGGACGGACAGGGCAGGTCTTTCTTT
clone size: .
D gene: TRBD1
V gene: TRBV6-5
J gene: TRBJ1-1

CDR3 protein: CASSLDLVPLREQYF
CDR3 DNA: TGTGCCAGCAGCTTAGATCTAGTTCCCTTACGGGAGCAGTACTTC
clone size: .
D gene: .
V gene: TRBV7-3
J gene: TRBJ2-7

CDR3 protein: CATSRAGTGVEKLFF
CDR3 DNA: TGTGCCACCAGCAGAGCCGGGACAGGGGTTGAAAAACTGTTTTTT
clone size: once
D gene: TRBD1
V gene: TRBV15
J gene: TRBJ1-4

CDR3 protein: CSVDVGETYEQYF
CDR3 DNA: TGCAGCGTTGACGTGGGAGAGACCTACGAGCAGTACTTC
clone size: .
D gene: .
V gene: TRBV29-1
J gene: TRBJ2-7

CDR3 protein: CASEAGQANYGYTF
CDR3 DNA: TGTGCCAGCGAAGCCGGACAGGCTAACTATGGCTACACCTTC
clone size: .
D gene: TRBD1
V gene: TRBV6-5
J gene: TRBJ1-2

CDR3 protein: CASSYPQDGRKF
CDR3 DNA: TGTGCCAGCAGTTACCCTCAGGACGGGAGGAAATTC
clone size: .
D gene: TRBD2
V gene: TRBV6-2/TRBV6-3
J gene: TRBJ2-7

CDR3 protein: CASSQEGRGSSYEQYF
CDR3 DNA: TGTGCCAGCAGCCAAGAGGGACGGGGGAGCTCCTACGAGCAGTACTTC
clone size: .
D gene: .
V gene: TRBV3-1/TRBV3-2
J gene: TRBJ2-7

CDR3 protein: CASSPRAGGFTGANVLTF
CDR3 DNA: TGTGCCAGCAGCCCCCGGGCAGGGGGTTTTACTGGGGCCAACGTCCTGACTTTC
clone size: .
D gene: TRBD1
V gene: TRBV5-4
J gene: TRBJ2-6

CDR3 protein: CASSEGLKEKLFF
CDR3 DNA: TGCGCCAGCAGCGAAGGGCTGAAAGAAAAACTGTTTTTT
clone size: .
D gene: .
V gene: TRBV4-1
J gene: TRBJ1-4

CDR3 protein: CASSSHGTVGGEQYF
CDR3 DNA: TGTGCCAGCAGCTCTCACGGGACAGTAGGTGGCGAGCAGTACTTC
clone size: once
D gene: TRBD1
V gene: TRBV11-1
J gene: TRBJ2-7

CDR3 protein: CASSATSGTLDTQYF
CDR3 DNA: TGTGCCAGCAGCGCTACTAGCGGGACTTTGGATACGCAGTATTTT
clone size: .
D gene: TRBD2
V gene: TRBV9
J gene: TRBJ2-3

CDR3 protein: CASSPGLAGVGSPHTGELFF
CDR3 DNA: TGTGCCAGTAGCCCCGGACTAGCGGGAGTTGGTTCCCCGCACACCGGGGAGCTGTTTTTT
clone size: once
D gene: TRBD2
V gene: TRBV19
J gene: TRBJ2-2

CDR3 protein: CAIPKDTLTGELFF
CDR3 DNA: TGTGCCATCCCAAAGGACACCTTAACCGGGGAGCTGTTTTTT
clone size: .
D gene: .
V gene: TRBV10-3
J gene: TRBJ2-2

CDR3 protein: CASSYYQGSANYGYTF
CDR3 DNA: TGTGCCAGCAGTTACTACCAGGGTTCGGCTAACTATGGCTACACCTTC
clone size: .
D gene: .
V gene: TRBV6-2/TRBV6-3
J gene: TRBJ1-2

CDR3 protein: CASGLRGLSDTQYF
CDR3 DNA: TGTGCTAGTGGTTTGCGAGGCCTTTCAGACACGCAGTATTTT
clone size: .
D gene: .
V gene: TRBV12-5
J gene: TRBJ2-3

CDR3 protein: CASSQDLSLSSGNTIYF
CDR3 DNA: TGCGCCAGCAGCCAAGATCTTTCACTCTCCTCTGGAAACACCATATATTTT
clone size: once
D gene: .
V gene: TRBV4-1
J gene: TRBJ1-3

CDR3 protein: CASRGTGGFEAFF
CDR3 DNA: TGTGCCAGCAGGGGGACAGGGGGCTTTGAAGCTTTCTTT
clone size: .
D gene: TRBD1
V gene: TRBV7-8
J gene: TRBJ1-1

CDR3 protein: CASSHGHRGQPQHF
CDR3 DNA: TGTGCCAGCAGCCACGGACATAGGGGTCAGCCCCAGCATTTT
clone size: .
D gene: .
V gene: TRBV3-1/TRBV3-2
J gene: TRBJ1-5

CDR3 protein: CASTSPVGTGSDNEQFF
CDR3 DNA: TGTGCCAGCACTTCCCCGGTAGGGACAGGGTCAGACAATGAGCAGTTCTTC
clone size: once
D gene: TRBD1
V gene: TRBV28
J gene: TRBJ2-1

CDR3 protein: CASSMAGPDTDTQYF
CDR3 DNA: TGTGCCAGCAGTATGGCGGGACCTGACACAGATACGCAGTATTTT
clone size: .
D gene: .
V gene: TRBV2
J gene: TRBJ2-3

CDR3 protein: CASSDRTGSNQPQHF
CDR3 DNA: TGTGCCAGCAGTGACCGGACAGGGAGTAATCAGCCCCAGCATTTT
clone size: .
D gene: TRBD1
V gene: TRBV28
J gene: TRBJ1-5

CDR3 protein: CASTLFQGRTGELFF
CDR3 DNA: TGCGCCAGCACCTTGTTCCAGGGGCGAACCGGGGAGCTGTTTTTT
clone size: .
D gene: .
V gene: TRBV5-1
J gene: TRBJ2-2

CDR3 protein: CASSLARGRDEQYF
CDR3 DNA: TGTGCCAGCAGCTTGGCAAGGGGCCGCGACGAGCAGTACTTC
clone size: .
D gene: .
V gene: TRBV11-2
J gene: TRBJ2-7

CDR3 protein: CASSSVRELFF
CDR3 DNA: TGTGCCAGTAGCTCGGTCAGGGAGCTGTTTTTT
clone size: .
D gene: .
V gene: TRBV19
J gene: TRBJ2-2

CDR3 protein: CASSLQVGNRRYGEQFF
CDR3 DNA: TGTGCCAGCAGCTTACAGGTGGGGAACCGGAGGTACGGTGAGCAGTTCTTC
clone size: .
D gene: .
V gene: TRBV11-2
J gene: TRBJ2-1

CDR3 protein: CASKSERRSNQPQHF
CDR3 DNA: TGTGCCAGTAAATCGGAGCGGCGGAGCAATCAGCCCCAGCATTTT
clone size: .
D gene: .
V gene: TRBV19
J gene: TRBJ1-5

CDR3 protein: CAWAFGGALNEKLFF
CDR3 DNA: TGTGCCTGGGCTTTCGGTGGGGCCCTTAATGAAAAACTGTTTTTT
clone size: .
D gene: .
V gene: TRBV30
J gene: TRBJ1-4

CDR3 protein: CATTPKILSRDNFYHTQYF
CDR3 DNA: TGTGCCACCACGCCGAAAATCTTAAGCCGGGACAACTTTTATCATACGCAGTATTTT
clone size: .
D gene: .
V gene: TRBV28
J gene: TRBJ2-3

CDR3 protein: CASRLTGGRGQPQHF
CDR3 DNA: TGTGCCAGCAGACTGACAGGGGGCAGAGGGCAGCCCCAGCATTTT
clone size: .
D gene: TRBD1
V gene: TRBV27
J gene: TRBJ1-5

CDR3 protein: CASSLASGPPSSYEQYF
CDR3 DNA: TGTGCCAGCAGCTTAGCGAGCGGACCTCCTAGCTCCTACGAGCAGTACTTC
clone size: .
D gene: .
V gene: TRBV7-2
J gene: TRBJ2-7

CDR3 protein: CASSQHPGLNTGELFF
CDR3 DNA: TGCGCCAGCAGCCAACACCCGGGACTCAACACCGGGGAGCTGTTTTTT
clone size: .
D gene: .
V gene: TRBV4-1
J gene: TRBJ2-2